This is a list of T cell receptor beta chains from one sample in a study of control samples from healthy donors and cancer patients. Assay used: immunoSEQ multiplex PCR; TCRdb lists only in-frame clones, some missing. The sample consists of 100,000 to 150,000 clones, more than 85% of them appearing once. The sample was blood. Every receptor here comes from a young man in good health. The CDR3 runs from the conserved cysteine through the conserved F or W. D genes are given only for firm matches.

TRBJ1-1	TRBV5-6	-	CASSSAGEGNTEAFF
TRBJ1-5	TRBV7-9	-	CASSPRLQLGATKSVHF
TRBJ1-6	TRBV19	-	CASSGPPSSYNSPLHF
TRBJ2-2	TRBV4-2	TRBD1	CASSRQGPNTNTGELFF
TRBJ1-4	TRBV29-1	-	CSVEEDRKLFF
TRBJ2-2	TRBV27	-	CASGRGVTGELFF
TRBJ1-3	TRBV5-1	-	CASSLGTSSGNTIYF
TRBJ2-4	TRBV5-4	-	CASSFNGAVKNIQYF
TRBJ2-7	TRBV10-2	-	CASSAQLNYEQYF
TRBJ2-5	TRBV6-2/TRBV6-3	TRBD2	CASSWTSGGAETQYF
TRBJ2-2	TRBV5-1	TRBD1	CASSPTRGRDTGELFF
TRBJ1-5	TRBV4-2	-	CASSQEPGEGNQPQHF
TRBJ1-6	TRBV18	-	CASSPGDNSPLHF
TRBJ2-7	TRBV5-1	-	CASSLAVSSYEQYF
TRBJ2-5	TRBV5-5	TRBD2	CASSRKLATQETQYF
TRBJ1-5	TRBV3-1/TRBV3-2	-	CASSLQGNNQPQHF
TRBJ2-2	TRBV11-3	-	CASSLGGGTGELFF
TRBJ1-2	TRBV11-2	-	CASSQANYGYTF
TRBJ2-2	TRBV7-9	-	CASSLDGGTNTGELFF
TRBJ2-3	TRBV19	-	CASSPRAPPYTQYF
TRBJ2-1	TRBV27	-	CASSWGANEQFF
TRBJ2-3	TRBV2	TRBD1	CASSGRDRGRIDTQYF
TRBJ2-5	TRBV19	-	CASSNQQTETQYF
TRBJ2-7	TRBV7-2	TRBD1	CASSSWGQGAYEQYF
TRBJ2-3	TRBV7-6	TRBD2	CASSFTSGGTDTQYF
TRBJ2-7	TRBV30	-	CAWGFPGTPVSYEQYF
TRBJ2-7	TRBV30	TRBD1	CAWSVGTGAYEQYF
TRBJ1-1	TRBV5-1	TRBD1	CASSVGQGNTEAFF
TRBJ2-5	TRBV4-1	TRBD1	CASSQDGDRLGETQYF
TRBJ1-1	TRBV5-6	-	CASSWGSTEAFF